This TCR beta chain was found in a study of Ad26.COV2.S vaccination and SARS-CoV-2 variants. The overall study: Intramuscular Ad26.COV2.S doses were given once or twice, 56 days apart.

This sample's treatment: 15 to 20 received Ad26.COV2.S at low or high dose, single or two shots; 5 received placebo; per-sample allocation not given. Each sample was drawn 63 days after the first injection (of vaccine or placebo). Turning to this clone: Other DNA variants within this sample encode the same CDR3.

Produced via immunoSEQ multiplex PCR; TCRdb's table is partial and in-frame only. The repertoire holds about 440,000 clones, with 90% as singletons. The CDR3 consists of 13 residues. The germline V gene has CDR1 LGHDT and CDR2 YNNKEL (reference sequence). V gave up 5 bases and J gave up 5 bases, with 12 bases separating them. The chain recombines TRBV3-1 (or the pseudogene TRBV3-2) with TRBJ2-5; D tentatively reads TRBD1 or TRBD2 (6 bases each). This sample comprised peripheral blood, obtained in a trial of Ad26.COV2.S vaccine versus placebo. This sequence was found in a person between 18 and 65 years old who received the Ad26.COV2.S COVID-19 vaccine or a placebo. This chain's CDR3 is CASSSGGAETQYF. For the CDR3, the DNA is TGTGCCAGCAGCTCCGGGGGCGCGGAGACCCAGTACTTC.